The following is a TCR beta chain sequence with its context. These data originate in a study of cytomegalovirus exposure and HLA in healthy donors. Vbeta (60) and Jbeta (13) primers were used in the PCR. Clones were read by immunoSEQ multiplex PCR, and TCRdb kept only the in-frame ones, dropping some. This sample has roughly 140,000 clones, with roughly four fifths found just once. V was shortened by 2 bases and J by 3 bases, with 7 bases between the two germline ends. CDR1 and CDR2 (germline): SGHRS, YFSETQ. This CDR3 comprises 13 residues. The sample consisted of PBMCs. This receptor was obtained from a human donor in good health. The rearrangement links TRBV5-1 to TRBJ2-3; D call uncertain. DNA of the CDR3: TGCGCCAGCAGCTTCACAGTAACAGATACGCAGTATTTT. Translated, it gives CASSFTVTDTQYF.